This TCR beta chain is drawn from a study of graft-versus-host responses after intestinal transplantation. The study's findings and limits: Where graft-donor T cell macrochimerism was present, patients had high graft-versus-host to host-versus-graft clonal ratios in allografts.

The assay was immunoSEQ multiplex PCR, and TCRdb's table has in-frame clones only and misses some. The sample shows tens of thousands of clones, roughly nine tenths of them seen only once. A remark on this clone: Its antigen is as yet unknown.

V gave up 5 bases and J gave up 3 bases; unmatched junction bases: 8. The CDR3 is 15 amino acids. Germline CDR1 MDHEN, CDR2 SYDVKM. The sample was unstimulated CD8+ T cells sorted from spleen or lymph node cells, taken before intestinal transplant. This sequence was found in a human donor who received an intestinal transplant. The gene calls are TRBV28 and TRBJ2-7; TRBD1 matches 9 bases. CDR3 sequence reads: CASSQRGTGNYEQYF. The CDR3 coding sequence is TGTGCCAGCAGTCAACGGGGGACAGGGAACTACGAGCAGTACTTC.